Listed below are T cell receptor beta chains from one sample, sequenced in a study of blood T cell repertoires in COVID-19. TCRdb's copy holds only in-frame clones and misses some; the assay was immunoSEQ multiplex PCR. The profile shows 200,000 to 300,000 clones, more than 75% of them singletons. Sequences were obtained from peripheral blood. These receptors were obtained from a middle-aged woman who had recovered from COVID-19. The CDR3 runs from the conserved cysteine through the conserved F or W. The D gene is left open where the match is weak. Size is stated for part of the rows, as once, few or many counts, or as a class when the clone is expanded.

cdr3_aa cdr3_nt d_call j_call clone_size v_call
CASSLSRAAGGFLNYGYTF TGTGCCAGCAGCCTCTCCAGGGCGGCAGGGGGCTTTCTTAACTATGGCTACACCTTC TRBD1 TRBJ1-2 . TRBV7-2
CASSQAGYSSYGYTF TGTGCCAGCAGCCAAGCTGGGTACAGTAGCTATGGCTACACCTTC . TRBJ1-2 . TRBV3-1/TRBV3-2
CASSLSRDNGQPQHF TGTGCCAGCAGCTTATCCCGGGACAACGGGCAGCCCCAGCATTTT . TRBJ1-5 . TRBV7-2
CASRDRDSPNQPQHF TGTGCCAGCAGAGACCGGGACAGTCCCAATCAGCCCCAGCATTTT TRBD1 TRBJ1-5 . TRBV6-5
CASSMSGTVETEAFF TGCGCCAGCAGTATGAGCGGGACGGTGGAGACTGAAGCTTTCTTT . TRBJ1-1 . TRBV5-1
CASSAAGTGGFYEQYF TGCGCCAGCAGTGCGGCCGGGACAGGGGGCTTCTACGAGCAGTACTTC TRBD1 TRBJ2-7 . TRBV10-1
CASSLEAAGTGELFF TGCGCCAGCAGCTTGGAGGCGGCGGGCACCGGGGAGCTGTTTTTT . TRBJ2-2 once TRBV5-1
CASSLRQYFSYEQYF TGTGCCAGCAGCTTAAGACAGTACTTTTCCTACGAGCAGTACTTC . TRBJ2-7 . TRBV7-2
CASSSGQSNRDQPQHF TGTGCCAGCAGTTCAGGACAGTCCAATAGGGATCAGCCCCAGCATTTT . TRBJ1-5 . TRBV6-5
CASSSGSLSYTF TGTGCCAGCTCGTCAGGGTCCCTTAGCTACACCTTC . TRBJ1-2 . TRBV27
CASRLGNQPQHF TGTGCCAGCAGACTGGGCAATCAGCCCCAGCATTTT . TRBJ1-5 . TRBV2
CASRGQGNTEAFF TGTGCCAGCCGGGGACAGGGGAACACTGAAGCTTTCTTT TRBD1 TRBJ1-1 . TRBV3-1/TRBV3-2
CATSDTTGGGNNEQFF TGTGCCACCAGTGATACTACGGGGGGGGGAAACAATGAGCAGTTCTTC TRBD2 TRBJ2-1 . TRBV24-1
CASSLSLGETQYF TGTGCCAGCAGCTTAAGCCTCGGGGAGACCCAGTACTTC . TRBJ2-5 . TRBV7-3
CASSLGGGWAYEQYF TGTGCCAGCAGTTTAGGGGGGGGGTGGGCCTACGAGCAGTACTTC TRBD2 TRBJ2-7 once TRBV27
CASSRTATGGVLGDTQYF TGCGCCAGCAGCCGAACTGCCACGGGGGGCGTGCTTGGAGATACGCAGTATTTT . TRBJ2-3 . TRBV4-3
CASSVARGGYTF TGTGCCAGCTCCGTAGCAAGGGGCGGCTACACCTTC . TRBJ1-2 . TRBV9
CASSSLAGAQDTQYF TGCGCCAGCAGCTCCCTAGCGGGGGCCCAGGATACGCAGTATTTT TRBD2 TRBJ2-3 . TRBV5-1
CASTASEGYGANQPQHF TGTGCCAGCACCGCGTCGGAGGGGTATGGCGCGAATCAGCCCCAGCATTTT . TRBJ1-5 . TRBV2
CASSNQGANSPLHF TGTGCCAGTAGTAATCAGGGTGCCAATTCACCCCTCCACTTT . TRBJ1-6 . TRBV19
CASSFDRGLLGYTF TGTGCCAGCAGTTTTGACAGGGGGCTTTTGGGCTACACCTTC TRBD1 TRBJ1-2 . TRBV27
CATSRGLAETQYF TGTGCCACCAGCAGAGGACTAGCGGAGACCCAGTACTTC TRBD2 TRBJ2-5 . TRBV15